This T cell receptor beta chain was observed in a study of T cells in Graves' hyperthyroidism and ophthalmopathy. Whole-study findings and limits: Most clonotypes that expanded in the thyroid above 0.001 also showed up in blood. Median prediction lead before ophthalmopathy onset was 5 to 7 months with the model.

RNA transcripts were the template for amplifying TCR beta CDR3 regions. Using the HTBI primer set, a first-round RT-PCR was run on the TCR CDR3. TCRdb fed the multiplex PCR reads into MiXCR, producing one record per CDR3 protein. The table lists hundreds of thousands of distinct CDR3 sequences, about 20% of them singletons. Under 12 ml fresh peripheral blood yielded the PBMCs. A remark on this clonotype: Its matching antigen is unknown.

CDR3 size: 13 residues. The V end was cut by 3 bases, the J end by 5 bases, with 10 bases between. Germline V CDR1 and CDR2: MNHNS, SASEGT. The origin of this receptor is a woman aged 70-85 years with Graves' ophthalmopathy. The sequenced sample was blood. The chain is built from TRBV6-1 and TRBJ1-2; D is unclear. CDR3 nucleotides: TGTGCCAGCAGTGAGGGCGGACTGTATGGCTACACCTTC. This encodes CASSEGGLYGYTF.